This T cell receptor beta chain was captured in a study of blood T cell repertoires in COVID-19. Study-level background: The origin of the acute and convalescent COVID-19 samples was the United States, Italy and Spain.

The V gene lost 2 bases and the J gene lost 0 bases, with 13 bases spanning the gap. In germline, CDR1 is KGHSH, CDR2 LQKENI. The length of the CDR3 is 16 residues. Per the original methods: Reference gene primer amplification gave nucleated cell count estimates. Repertoires were generated with immunoSEQ multiplex PCR, while TCRdb's copy carries only in-frame clones and drops some. V and J calls and clone size are given by that table; D and trimming were obtained from the DNA. The sample has approximately 54,000 clones, 86% seen once; the top ten hold around 4%. The sequence came from an elderly man with active COVID-19. Sequenced material: peripheral blood. The chain employs TRBV18 and TRBJ1-1, with D possibly matching TRBD1 (5 bases). CDR3 loop: CASSPYFRQMNTEAFF. CDR3 DNA: TGTGCCAGCTCACCATATTTTCGACAGATGAACACTGAAGCTTTCTTT. Full variable domain (remainder filled in from reference TRBV18 and TRBJ1-1): NAGVMQNPRHLVRRRGQEARLRCSPMKGHSHVYWYRQLPEEGLKFMVYLQKENIIDESGMPKERFSAEFPKEGPSILRIQQVVRGDSAAYFCASSPYFRQMNTEAFFGQGTRLTVV.